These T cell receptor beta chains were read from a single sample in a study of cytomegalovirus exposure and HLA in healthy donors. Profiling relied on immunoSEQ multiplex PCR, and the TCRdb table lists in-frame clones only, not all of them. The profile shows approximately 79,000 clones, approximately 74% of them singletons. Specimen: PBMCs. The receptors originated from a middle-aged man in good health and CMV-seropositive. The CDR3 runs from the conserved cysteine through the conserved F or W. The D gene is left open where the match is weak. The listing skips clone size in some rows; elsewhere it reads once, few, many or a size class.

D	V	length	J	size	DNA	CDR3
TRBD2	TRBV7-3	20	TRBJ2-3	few	TGTGCCAGCAGCTTAACGGCAGGACACTCCCTAGCGGATCTCACAGATACGCAGTATTTT	CASSLTAGHSLADLTDTQYF
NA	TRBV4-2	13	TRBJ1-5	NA	TGTGCCAGCAGCCAAGGGCCAGATCAGCCCCAGCATTTT	CASSQGPDQPQHF
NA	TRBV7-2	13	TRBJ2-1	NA	TGTGCCAGCAGCTTAATCATGTACAATGAGCAGTTCTTC	CASSLIMYNEQFF
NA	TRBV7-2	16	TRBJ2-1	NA	TGTGCCAGCAGCTTAGTACATTCCAGCTCCTACAATGAGCAGTTCTTC	CASSLVHSSSYNEQFF
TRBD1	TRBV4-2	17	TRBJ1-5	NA	TGTGCCAGCAGCCAAGAATCAGGGGGCCGTCTCAATCAGCCCCAGCATTTT	CASSQESGGRLNQPQHF
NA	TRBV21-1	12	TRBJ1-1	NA	TGTGCCAGCAGCAAAGGAACAGAAGAAGCTTTCTTT	CASSKGTEEAFF
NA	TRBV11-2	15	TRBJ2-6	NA	TGTGCCAGCAGCCCGGTTGGCTCTGGGGCCAACGTCCTGACTTTC	CASSPVGSGANVLTF
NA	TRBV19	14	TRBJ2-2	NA	TGTGCCAGTAGTATTATCGACAGAACCGGGGAGCTGTTTTTT	CASSIIDRTGELFF
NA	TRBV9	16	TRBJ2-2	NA	TGTGCCAGCAGCGCCTATCTCTCTAGCGACACCGGGGAGCTGTTTTTT	CASSAYLSSDTGELFF
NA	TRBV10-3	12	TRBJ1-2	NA	TGTGCCATCAATGAGGGCTCCTATGGCTACACCTTC	CAINEGSYGYTF
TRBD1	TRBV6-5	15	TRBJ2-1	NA	TGTGCCAGCAGTTACTCGTGGCAGGGGGACAGTGAGCAGTTCTTC	CASSYSWQGDSEQFF
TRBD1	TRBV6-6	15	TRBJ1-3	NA	TGTGCCAGCAGTCCGGACAGGGCCTCTGGAAACACCATATATTTT	CASSPDRASGNTIYF
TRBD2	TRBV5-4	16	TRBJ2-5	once	TGTGCCAGCAGCTTGGCCAGCGGGGGGTACCAAGAGACCCAGTACTTC	CASSLASGGYQETQYF
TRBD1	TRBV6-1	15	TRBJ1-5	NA	TGTGCCAGCACTCCCCCCGGCAGGGGGGATCAGCCCCAGCATTTT	CASTPPGRGDQPQHF
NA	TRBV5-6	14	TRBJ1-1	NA	TGTGCCAGCAGCTTGTGGGTTATAGCCGGCGGAGCTTTCTTT	CASSLWVIAGGAFF